Below are 25 T cell receptor beta chains sequenced from a single sample in a study of patients and donors after allogeneic stem cell transplantation. TCRdb used MiXCR to reprocess the RT-PCR reads, holding one entry per CDR3 protein. The table has some 40,000 distinct CDR3 sequences, roughly 29% seen once. Sequencing was performed on blood, either unsorted or a sorted T cell fraction (not recorded which). These receptors all come from a human donor who was either an allogeneic HSCT recipient or a stem cell or donor lymphocyte infusion donor (not recorded which). It is not recorded whose cells these are; they may come from a transplant donor.

The V call is TRBV12-3 or TRBV12-4, the J call TRBJ1-5; a possible D gene is TRBD1 (6 bases). This CDR3 has 13 residues. The V end lost 8 bases, the J end lost 6 bases, and 14 bases lay between the germline ends. CDR3 coding DNA: TGTGCCAGCCGAGGGGGGGCGCTTCAGCCCCAGCATTTT. It encodes CASRGGALQPQHF.

The chain joins TRBV5-1 to TRBJ2-3; no definite D call. Germline CDR1 is SGHRS and CDR2 is YFSETQ. The CDR3 has 15 amino acids. V lost 4 bases, J lost 0 bases, and 12 bases lay in between. CDR3 protein: CASSEKATSTDTQYF. The CDR3 DNA sequence: TGCGCCAGCAGCGAAAAAGCGACTAGCACAGATACGCAGTATTTT.

Ten or more counts support this clonotype. A read error may produce the germline difference seen at one junction end. The chain combines TRBV28 with TRBJ1-4, with unresolved D. CDR1 is MDHEN and CDR2 is SYDVKM in the germline V gene. This CDR3 has 12 residues. The chain's CDR3 is CASSFVDGSDVF. Here the CDR3 DNA reads TGTGCCAGCAGTTTTGTTGATGGGAGTGATGTTTTT.

The chain is built from TRBV12-3 or TRBV12-4 and TRBJ2-7; D not certain. Trimming stripped 4 bases from V and 6 bases from J, with 16 bases between. The CDR3 has 14 amino acids. In nucleotides, the CDR3 is TGTGCCAGCAGTTCCTCTCATGCACAGATCGAGCAGTACTTC. Amino acid sequence: CASSSSHAQIEQYF.

Comments on this clonotype: This may stem from a read error, because a much larger clone lies one nucleotide away. The chain combines TRBV27 with TRBJ1-3; D gene unclear. The CDR3 sequence is 17 residues long. Per the germline V gene, CDR1 is MNHEY and CDR2 is SMNVEV (reference sequence). Trimming stripped 5 bases from V and 0 bases from J, with 17 bases between. CDR3: CASSLGASWSSGNTIYF. Here the CDR3 DNA reads TGTGCCAGCAGTCTTGGTGCTTCCTGGAGCTCTGGAAACACCATATATTTT.

This sequence joins TRBV7-3 and TRBJ1-1; possibly TRBD1 for D (5 bases). V gave up 5 bases and J gave up 4 bases, with 14 bases separating them. The CDR3 has 14 residues. Germline CDR1 SGHTA, CDR2 FQGTGA. The CDR3 loop is CASSENGGFTEAFF. CDR3 nucleotide sequence: TGTGCCAGCAGCGAGAACGGGGGGTTCACTGAAGCTTTCTTT.

This clonotype was observed a handful of times. The chain uses TRBV6-4 and TRBJ2-2; D gene ambiguous. V lost 3 bases and J 5 bases, leaving 7 bases between the germline ends. Germline CDR1 MRHNA, CDR2 SNTAGT. The CDR3 spans 13 residues. Written as DNA, the CDR3 is TGTGCCAGCAGTGAAAGGAGTACCGGGGAGCTGTTTTTT. It specifies CASSERSTGELFF.

This clonotype was observed a few times. The chain joins TRBV4-2 to TRBJ1-6, with 8 nucleotides matching TRBD1. The CDR3 loop spans 19 amino acids. V lost 4 bases and J lost 0; bases outside the gene matches: 11. Germline values: CDR1 LGHNA, CDR2 YNFKEQ. CDR3 amino acids: CASSRDSGTGFSYNSPLHF. The CDR3 bases are TGTGCCAGCAGCCGGGACTCCGGGACAGGCTTCTCCTATAATTCACCCCTCCACTTT.

This clonotype was seen a few times. The gene calls are TRBV7-3 and TRBJ2-3; possible D gene TRBD2, 5 bases. Trimming took 2 bases from V and 8 from J, leaving 11 bases between them. Per the germline V gene, CDR1 is SGHTA and CDR2 is FQGTGA. This CDR3 spans 13 amino acids. This chain's CDR3 is CASSLASEGTQYF. In nucleotides, the CDR3 is TGTGCCAGCAGCTTAGCGAGTGAGGGTACGCAGTATTTT.

The rearrangement joins TRBV6-2 or TRBV6-3 to TRBJ2-1, with TRBD1 as a possible D gene (6 bases). The ends were cut back, 6 bases at V and 6 bases at J, with 12 bases in the middle. Per the germline V gene, CDR1 is MNHEY and CDR2 is SVGEGT. This CDR3 is 13 amino acids long. The CDR3 reads CASSLLQGNEQFF. CDR3 in DNA: TGTGCCAGCAGCCTTCTACAGGGCAATGAGCAGTTCTTC.

About this clonotype: Because the CDR3 is missing its conserved closing phenylalanine or tryptophan, this is likely a read error. This rearrangement joins TRBV7-6 to TRBJ2-7, with a weak D call TRBD2 (6 bases). The V and J ends lost 0 bases and 6 bases respectively, with 9 bases between them. Germline V lookup: CDR1 SGHVS, CDR2 FNYEAQ. This CDR3 has 13 amino acids. The DNA for the CDR3 is TGTGCCAGCAGCTTAGCGGGAGGTGGCGAGCAGTACTGC. Protein: CASSLAGGGEQYC.

There are a few counts of this clonotype. This CDR3 is CAISEPIPSGNTIYF. Written as DNA, the CDR3 is TGTGCCATCAGTGAACCCATTCCCTCTGGAAACACCATATATTTT. The rearrangement links TRBV10-3 to TRBJ1-3; D call uncertain. The CDR3 has 15 residues. From germline, CDR1 is ENHRY and CDR2 SYGVKD. V was cut by 3 bases and J by 0 bases, with 9 bases left in between.

This clonotype was recorded a few times. The V and J genes are TRBV12-3 or TRBV12-4 and TRBJ2-1, with D possibly being TRBD2 (5 bases). This CDR3 contains 14 residues. V was cut by 7 bases and J by 1 base, with 11 bases left in between. This CDR3 reads CASTGGYSYNEQFF. The CDR3 region has the DNA TGTGCCAGCACTGGCGGGTATTCCTACAATGAGCAGTTCTTC.

V usage is TRBV29-1 and J usage is TRBJ2-1; 9 nucleotides agree with TRBD1. Germline V gives CDR1 SQVTM, CDR2 ANQGSEA. The CDR3 has 11 residues. With 8 bases clipped from V and 10 bases from J, the junction kept 6 bases outside the gene matches. CDR3 loop: CSPGGQGEQFF. CDR3 nucleotide sequence: TGCAGCCCGGGGGGACAGGGAGAGCAGTTCTTC.

V is TRBV28 and J is TRBJ1-2; possibly TRBD1 for D (5 bases). V was pared by 4 bases and J by 3 bases, with 15 bases between. Looked up from germline, CDR1 is MDHEN and CDR2 is SYDVKM. The CDR3 has 15 residues. The CDR3: CASSWPRQGDYGYTF. The CDR3, as DNA: TGTGCCAGCAGTTGGCCAAGGCAGGGAGACTATGGCTACACCTTC.

The rearrangement joins TRBV9 to TRBJ2-1, with 7 bases identical to TRBD2. Trimming took 0 bases from V and 5 from J; bases not matched to a gene: 5. This CDR3 is 15 amino acids long. Germline V gives CDR1 SGDLS, CDR2 YYNGEE. CDR3 residues: CASSVVGRANNEQFF. The CDR3 nucleotides are TGTGCCAGCAGCGTAGTAGGGAGGGCCAACAATGAGCAGTTCTTC.

This chain joins TRBV4-3 and TRBJ1-1, with 12 bases that match TRBD1. The germline V gene encodes CDR1 LGHNA and CDR2 YSLEER. The CDR3 is made up of 16 amino acids. V trimming: 4 bases; J trimming: 8 bases; junction bases outside the gene matches: 11. The CDR3 loop is CASSREEGTGGEEAFF. CDR3 bases: TGCGCCAGCAGCCGAGAAGAAGGGACAGGGGGCGAAGAAGCTTTCTTT.

The chain recombines TRBV6-5 with TRBJ1-1, with TRBD1 as a possible D gene (6 bases). The CDR3 runs to 13 residues. Deletions cut 6 bases from V and 0 bases from J, with 8 bases between. CDR1 is MNHEY, CDR2 SVGAGI, per germline. DNA of the CDR3: TGTGCCAGCAGGACAGGTGTGAACACTGAAGCTTTCTTT. This sequence encodes CASRTGVNTEAFF.

This clonotype came up a few times. The chain carries TRBV3-1 and TRBJ2-1; perhaps TRBD2 as D (6 bases). CDR3 length equals 15 residues. Trimming took 3 bases from V and 4 from J, leaving 13 bases between them. Germline V gives CDR1 LGHDT, CDR2 YNNKEL (reference sequence). For the CDR3, the DNA is TGTGCCAGCAGCCATGTAGCGGATAGTTACAATGAGCAGTTCTTC. This sequence encodes CASSHVADSYNEQFF.

The V gene is TRBV6-5, the J gene TRBJ2-7; no firm D call. V shed 0 bases and J shed 6 bases, with 15 bases lying between them. Germline V gene lookup returns CDR1 MNHEY and CDR2 SVGAGI. There are 15 residues in the CDR3. Written as DNA, the CDR3 is TGTGCCAGCAGTTACTCGAAGGCTCCCGCGACCGAGCAGTACTTC. It is translated as CASSYSKAPATEQYF.

The rearrangement joins TRBV10-3 to TRBJ2-2; D gene ambiguous. Per the germline V gene, CDR1 is ENHRY and CDR2 is SYGVKD. V shed 7 bases and J shed 0 bases, with 9 bases lying between them. The CDR3 spans 14 residues. The CDR3 protein is CAIKPAANTGELFF. The CDR3 region has the DNA TGTGCCATCAAGCCGGCAGCGAACACCGGGGAGCTGTTTTTT.

The chain is built from TRBV28 and TRBJ2-6, with D unresolved. V lost 3 bases, J lost 3 bases, and 9 bases lay in between. Looked up from germline, CDR1 is MDHEN and CDR2 is SYDVKM. The CDR3 totals 15 residues. The chain's CDR3 is CASSLASHGANVLTF. For the CDR3, the DNA is TGTGCCAGCAGTTTGGCGTCTCATGGGGCCAACGTCCTGACTTTC.

The chain has TRBV5-1 and TRBJ2-7, with 11 bases fitting TRBD2. CDR1 and CDR2 (germline): SGHRS, YFSETQ. V shed 0 bases and J 2 bases; nucleotides not matched to a gene: 4. This CDR3 has 16 amino acids. In DNA, the CDR3 is TGCGCCAGCAGCTTGGCCCCTAGCGGGAGGACCTACGAGCAGTACTTC. Translated: CASSLAPSGRTYEQYF.

The J gene is TRBJ1-1, the V gene TRBV4-3; maybe TRBD1 (5 bases). This CDR3 region has 15 residues. The V end lost 1 base, the J end lost 7 bases, and 16 bases lay between the germline ends. Germline lookup yields CDR1 LGHNA and CDR2 YSLEER. The CDR3, as DNA: TGCGCCAGCAGCCAAGGGGTTTGGGGGTCTTATGAAGCTTTCTTT. Protein: CASSQGVWGSYEAFF.

The gene calls are TRBV28 and TRBJ1-3; possible D gene TRBD1, 5 bases. The CDR3 loop spans 12 amino acids. CDR1 is MDHEN and CDR2 is SYDVKM in the germline V gene. Trimming stripped 5 bases from V and 8 bases from J, with 10 bases between. DNA for the CDR3: TGTGCCAGCAGTGCTACAGGAGACACCATATATTTT. Its translation: CASSATGDTIYF.